This TCR beta chain is from a study of blood T cell repertoires in COVID-19. Looking at the study overall: Acute-phase and convalescent COVID-19 samples originated in the United States, Italy and Spain. T cells, B-cell-depleted T cells, or PBMCs provided the cDNA or gDNA that served as material.

The CDR3 is 16 amino acids. CDR1 and CDR2 from the germline V gene are MDHEN and SYDVKM. The V and J ends lost 5 bases and 2 bases, in that order; junction bases with no gene match: 7. In the original workflow: Cell counts per sample came from amplifying reference gene primers. Method: immunoSEQ multiplex PCR; TCRdb's copy keeps in-frame clones and lacks some. V and J calls and clone size are copied from that table; D and trimming were computed from the DNA. Found here are some 150,000 clones, 65% to 80% of them singletons; the top ten hold 3.5% to 4.5%. The specimen was peripheral blood. V usage is TRBV28 and J usage is TRBJ1-5, with 9 bases lining up with TRBD1. The TCR originated in a man in his fifties or sixties with acute or convalescent COVID-19. The DNA for the CDR3 is TGTGCCAGCAGTAAAGGGACAGGGTGGGGCAATCAGCCCCAGCATTTT. This sequence encodes CASSKGTGWGNQPQHF.